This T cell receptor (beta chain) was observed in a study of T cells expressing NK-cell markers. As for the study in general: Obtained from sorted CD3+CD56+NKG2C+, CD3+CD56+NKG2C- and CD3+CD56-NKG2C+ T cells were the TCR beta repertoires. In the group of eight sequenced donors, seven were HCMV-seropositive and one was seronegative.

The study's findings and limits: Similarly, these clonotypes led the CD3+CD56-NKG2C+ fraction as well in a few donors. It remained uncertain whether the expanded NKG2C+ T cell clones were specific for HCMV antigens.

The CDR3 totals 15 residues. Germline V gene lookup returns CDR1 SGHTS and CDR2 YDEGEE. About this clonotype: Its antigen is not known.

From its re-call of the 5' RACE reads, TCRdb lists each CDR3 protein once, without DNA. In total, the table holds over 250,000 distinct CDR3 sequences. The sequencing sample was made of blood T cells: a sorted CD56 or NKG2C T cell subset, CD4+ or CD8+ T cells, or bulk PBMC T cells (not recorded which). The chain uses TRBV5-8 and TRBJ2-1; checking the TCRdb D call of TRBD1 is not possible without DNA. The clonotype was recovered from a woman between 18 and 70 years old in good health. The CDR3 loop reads CASSLGLPGTNEQFF.